This T cell receptor beta chain was recorded in a study of blood T cell repertoires in COVID-19. The overall study: The analysed material was cDNA or gDNA that came from T cells, B-cell-depleted T cells, or PBMCs.

Seattle's enrolled individuals joined amid active infection and were then monitored longitudinally. V shed 5 bases, J shed 8 bases, and the junction held 8 bases outside the gene matches. The CDR3 loop spans 15 amino acids. Germline CDR1 and CDR2: MDHEN and SYDVKM. Sequencing used immunoSEQ multiplex PCR; TCRdb keeps in-frame clones, though not all of them. The sample yields around 100,000 clones, over 65% seen once. This chain links TRBV28 with TRBJ2-1; 11 bases fit TRBD2. The clonotype comes from a man between 65 and 85 years old with COVID-19, enrolled during active disease. Sequencing was done on a sample of peripheral blood. The CDR3 DNA reads as TGTGCCAGCAGTGTCCTAGCGGGAGGTGAGGATGAGCAGTTCTTC. It yields the protein CASSVLAGGEDEQFF.